These 27 T cell receptor beta chains were all obtained from the same sample, sequenced in a study of blood T cell repertoires in COVID-19. Using immunoSEQ multiplex PCR, the repertoire was profiled, and TCRdb retains in-frame clones only, with some absent. In the table there are 150,000 to 200,000 clones, roughly 91% of which are singletons. Sequencing was carried out using peripheral blood. The receptors come from a human donor in a cohort sampled during active COVID-19.

The chain joins TRBV10-3 to TRBJ1-5; D is undetermined. V gave up 0 bases and J gave up 4 bases, with 4 bases separating them. This CDR3 is built from 13 residues. The V gene's germline CDR1 is ENHRY and CDR2 SYGVKD. CDR3 DNA: TGTGCCATCAGTGAGTCCGGGAATCAGCCCCAGCATTTT. Its translation: CAISESGNQPQHF.

The chain has TRBV5-8 and TRBJ2-5; 9 nucleotides agree with TRBD2. After removal of 2 bases from V and 1 base from J, the junction contained 6 bases not matched to a gene. Germline CDR1 is SGHTS and CDR2 is YDEGEE. There are 16 residues in the CDR3. CDR3 loop: CASSFEREASQETQYF. The CDR3, as DNA: TGTGCCAGCAGCTTTGAGCGGGAGGCCAGCCAAGAGACCCAGTACTTC. Drawing the rest from reference TRBV5-8 and TRBJ2-5, the complete variable domain is EAGVTQSPTHLIKTRGQQATLRCSPISGHTSVYWYQQALGLGLQFLLWYDEGEERNRGNFPPRFSGRQFPNYSSELNVNALELEDSALYLCASSFEREASQETQYFGPGTRLLVL.

CDR3 loop: CASSLNRGGDYNEQFF. CDR3 nucleotides: TGTGCCAGCAGTTTAAATCGCGGGGGGGATTACAATGAGCAGTTCTTC. V is TRBV27 and J is TRBJ2-1, with TRBD2 matching over 9 bases. The V segment lost 2 bases and the J segment 4 bases; nucleotides outside the gene matches: 6. This CDR3 has 16 residues. Germline values: CDR1 MNHEY, CDR2 SMNVEV (reference sequence).

The chain carries TRBV5-1 and TRBJ2-7; TRBD1 is a possible D gene (6 bases). The CDR3 length is 13 residues. The V gene lost 6 bases and the J gene lost 4 bases, with 14 bases spanning the gap. Germline lookup yields CDR1 SGHRS and CDR2 YFSETQ. This chain's CDR3 is CASKPQGTYEQYF. DNA for the CDR3: TGCGCCAGCAAACCCCAGGGGACATACGAGCAGTACTTC.

This clone appeared once. This chain connects TRBV5-6 to TRBJ1-2; D may be TRBD1 (5 bases). The germline V gene encodes CDR1 SGHDT and CDR2 YYEEEE. The CDR3 spans 13 residues. Trimming removed 4 bases from V and 4 bases from J, with 11 bases in between. The CDR3 protein is CASSLQGAYGYTF. CDR3 sequence (DNA): TGTGCCAGCAGCCTGCAGGGCGCCTATGGCTACACCTTC.

The chain joins TRBV7-9 to TRBJ1-6; 8 bases are shared with TRBD1. The CDR3 length is 16 residues. With V trimmed by 5 bases and J by 9 bases, 12 bases remained unmatched. Per germline, CDR1 SEHNR and CDR2 FQNEAQ (reference sequence). This CDR3 reads CASSPGAGGVSSPLHF. The DNA for the CDR3 is TGTGCCAGCAGCCCTGGGGCAGGGGGCGTCAGTTCACCCCTCCACTTT.

The CDR3 nucleotides read TGTGCCAGCAGCCGAGCCGGGACAGTGCTTGACGAGCAGTACTTC. It specifies CASSRAGTVLDEQYF. This chain links TRBV7-8 with TRBJ2-7; 7 nucleotides match TRBD1. This CDR3 has 15 residues. Germline-derived CDR1 and CDR2 are SGHVS and FQNEAQ. Losses at the gene ends were 5 bases for V and 5 bases for J; bases not matched to a gene: 12.

The chain has TRBV9 and TRBJ2-3; tentatively, D is TRBD1 (6 bases). Germline-derived CDR1 and CDR2 are SGDLS and YYNGEE. There are 14 residues in the CDR3. V was cut by 7 bases and J by 3 bases, with 15 bases left in between. CDR3 loop: CASSGSRGTDTQYF. For the CDR3, the DNA is TGTGCCAGCTCAGGGTCCAGGGGTACAGATACGCAGTATTTT.

This clone was seen a single time. J is TRBJ2-3 and V is TRBV6-2 or TRBV6-3, with D possibly being TRBD2 (5 bases). The CDR3 loop spans 17 amino acids. Per germline, CDR1 MNHEY and CDR2 SVGEGT. Trimming left V 0 bases short and J 6 bases short, with 19 bases between. This CDR3 reads CASSYSYRSRGVDTQYF. For the CDR3, the DNA is TGTGCCAGCAGTTACTCGTATCGTTCCCGGGGTGTCGATACGCAGTATTTT.

The chain is built from TRBV5-6 and TRBJ1-1; TRBD1 is a possible D gene (5 bases). CDR3 length: 14 residues. Per germline, CDR1 SGHDT and CDR2 YYEEEE. The germline V and J ends were trimmed by 0 bases and 6 bases, with 12 bases remaining between them. CDR3 protein: CASSLGAGRAEAFF. CDR3 nucleotide sequence: TGTGCCAGCAGCTTGGGGGCCGGCAGGGCTGAAGCTTTCTTT.

V gene TRBV27 combines with J gene TRBJ2-3; D ambiguous. The V end was cut by 4 bases, the J end by 0 bases, with 14 bases between. The CDR3 spans 16 residues. The germline CDR1 and CDR2 sequences are MNHEY and SMNVEV (reference sequence). CDR3 in DNA: TGTGCCAGCAGTTCTAAACGAGGCGCGAGCACAGATACGCAGTATTTT. As protein: CASSSKRGASTDTQYF.

The rearrangement links TRBV5-1 to TRBJ1-4; 8 bases agree with TRBD1. The length of the CDR3 is 16 residues. V was pared by 0 bases and J by 8 bases, with 9 bases of the junction left unmatched. CDR1 and CDR2 from the germline V gene are SGHRS and YFSETQ. CDR3 region: CASSLDAGGAREKLFF. The CDR3 nucleotides read TGCGCCAGCAGCTTGGACGCAGGGGGCGCGAGGGAAAAACTGTTTTTT.

The J gene is TRBJ2-5, the V gene TRBV5-4, with unresolved D. Germline V gene data show CDR1 as SGHNT and CDR2 as YYREEE (reference sequence). CDR3 length equals 16 residues. Trimming took 0 bases from V and 1 from J, leaving 13 bases between them. The CDR3 is CASSLGNGGVQETQYF. The DNA of the CDR3 is TGTGCCAGCAGCTTGGGCAACGGCGGAGTCCAAGAGACCCAGTACTTC.

The chain recombines TRBV19 with TRBJ1-2, with D possibly being TRBD1 (5 bases). This CDR3 comprises 14 residues. Germline CDR1 and CDR2: LNHDA and SQIVND (reference sequence). The ends were cut back, 5 bases at V and 4 bases at J, with 14 bases in the middle. DNA for the CDR3: TGTGCCAGTAGTGACGGACCCGGGGGCTATGGCTACACCTTC. Protein product: CASSDGPGGYGYTF.

The chain couples TRBV2 to TRBJ1-1; D unresolved. The CDR3 spans 14 residues. V dropped 2 bases and J dropped 4 bases, with 11 bases sitting between them. Germline lookup yields CDR1 SNHLY and CDR2 FYNNEI. CDR3 nucleotide sequence: TGTGCCAGCAGTGAATTGTGGGCGGGCACTGAAGCTTTCTTT. Its protein is CASSELWAGTEAFF.

Written as DNA, the CDR3 is TGTGCCAGCAGCTCGGGGACAGGAGCAGAGACCCAGTACTTC. Protein: CASSSGTGAETQYF. V is TRBV7-9 and J is TRBJ2-5, with 8 bases identical to TRBD1. The germline V gene has CDR1 SEHNR and CDR2 FQNEAQ (reference sequence). V shed 4 bases and J 4 bases; nucleotides not matched to a gene: 5. The CDR3 spans 14 residues.

V is TRBV7-2 and J is TRBJ2-3; 10 bases are a match to TRBD1. CDR3 size: 15 residues. Per the germline V gene, CDR1 is SGHTA and CDR2 is FQGNSA. Losses at the gene ends were 3 bases for V and 6 bases for J; bases not matched to a gene: 6. CDR3 DNA sequence: TGTGCCAGCAGCTTTGGGACAGGGGTCAGGGATACGCAGTATTTT. Its translation: CASSFGTGVRDTQYF.

Only a few counts were recorded for this clone. The V gene is TRBV5-1, the J gene TRBJ1-3; the D is unclear. The CDR3 totals 14 residues. Trimming took off 7 bases at V and 4 bases at J, with 15 bases between the two ends. Germline V gene sequence: CDR1 SGHRS, CDR2 YFSETQ. CDR3: CASGEGSGGNTIYF. In DNA form, the CDR3 reads TGCGCCAGCGGTGAGGGTTCTGGCGGAAACACCATATATTTT.

The rearrangement links TRBV28 to TRBJ1-2; a possible D gene is TRBD1 (5 bases). CDR3 length: 16 residues. Germline loops: CDR1 MDHEN, CDR2 SYDVKM. V shed 3 bases and J shed 0 bases, with 14 bases lying between them. CDR3 protein: CASSFAGGAANYGYTF. CDR3 nucleotides: TGTGCCAGCAGTTTCGCAGGTGGGGCTGCTAACTATGGCTACACCTTC.

This chain connects TRBV7-2 to TRBJ1-2, with 8 bases aligning to TRBD1. V lost 4 bases, J lost 3 bases, and 7 bases stayed unmatched. The CDR3 runs to 15 residues. Germline loops: CDR1 SGHTA, CDR2 FQGNSA. As DNA, the CDR3 is TGTGCCAGCAGCTCAGACAGGGGCTGGGACTATGGCTACACCTTC. Translating it yields CASSSDRGWDYGYTF.

This rearrangement joins TRBV12-3 or TRBV12-4 to TRBJ2-7; TRBD2 might be the D (5 bases). Trimming removed 6 bases from V and 6 bases from J, with 15 bases in between. The CDR3 loop spans 13 amino acids. CDR3 amino acids: CASRYGVVREQYF. Here the CDR3 DNA reads TGTGCCAGCAGATACGGGGTTGTGCGCGAGCAGTACTTC.

The chain joins TRBV10-3 to TRBJ1-6; no clear D gene. With 3 bases removed from V and 2 bases from J, the gap between germline ends came to 11 bases. This CDR3 is 16 amino acids long. Germline CDR1 reads ENHRY; CDR2 reads SYGVKD. The CDR3 DNA follows: TGTGCCATCAGTGAAATGGGGAGCCCCTATAATTCACCCCTCCACTTT. Its protein product is CAISEMGSPYNSPLHF.

The chain couples TRBV7-2 to TRBJ2-5; 8 bases line up with TRBD2. This CDR3 has 16 amino acids. The J segment lost 2 bases and the V segment lost 1 base, leaving 6 bases of the junction unmatched. Germline lookup yields CDR1 SGHTA and CDR2 FQGNSA. The CDR3, as DNA: TGTGCCAGCAGCTTAGGGTCCAGCGGGGGTCAAGAGACCCAGTACTTC. This sequence encodes CASSLGSSGGQETQYF.

V usage is TRBV11-3 and J usage is TRBJ2-7; TRBD1 is a possible D gene (6 bases). Germline values: CDR1 SGHNT, CDR2 YENEEA. The CDR3 length is 13 residues. The germline V and J ends were trimmed by 5 bases and 4 bases, with 12 bases remaining between them. For the CDR3, the DNA is TGTGCCAGCAGCCCGCCGGACAGTTACGAGCAGTACTTC. Amino acids: CASSPPDSYEQYF.

This clone was picked up one time. The V gene is TRBV19, the J gene TRBJ2-2; 8 positions match TRBD2. V trimming: 0 bases; J trimming: 7 bases; junction bases outside the gene matches: 10. The germline CDR1 and CDR2 sequences are LNHDA and SQIVND (reference sequence). This CDR3 contains 17 residues. The CDR3 loop reads CASSIEASGSVGGELFF. CDR3 nucleotides: TGTGCCAGTAGTATAGAGGCTAGCGGGTCTGTAGGCGGGGAGCTGTTTTTT.

The genes are TRBV5-1 and TRBJ2-3; D uncertain. Trimming pared 1 base from V and 2 bases from J, leaving 8 bases between. The CDR3 covers 14 residues. From germline, CDR1 is SGHRS and CDR2 YFSETQ. CDR3 sequence (DNA): TGCGCCAGCAGCTTGAGCAGGCTCACAGATACGCAGTATTTT. Its protein product is CASSLSRLTDTQYF.

The V call is TRBV10-3, the J call TRBJ1-1; 9 bases agree with TRBD1. In germline, CDR1 is ENHRY, CDR2 SYGVKD. J was trimmed by 4 bases and V by 8 bases; bases with no gene match: 8. The CDR3 has 14 amino acids. The CDR3 protein is CAIGAGTGSTEAFF. CDR3 nucleotides: TGTGCCATCGGGGCCGGGACAGGGAGCACTGAAGCTTTCTTT.